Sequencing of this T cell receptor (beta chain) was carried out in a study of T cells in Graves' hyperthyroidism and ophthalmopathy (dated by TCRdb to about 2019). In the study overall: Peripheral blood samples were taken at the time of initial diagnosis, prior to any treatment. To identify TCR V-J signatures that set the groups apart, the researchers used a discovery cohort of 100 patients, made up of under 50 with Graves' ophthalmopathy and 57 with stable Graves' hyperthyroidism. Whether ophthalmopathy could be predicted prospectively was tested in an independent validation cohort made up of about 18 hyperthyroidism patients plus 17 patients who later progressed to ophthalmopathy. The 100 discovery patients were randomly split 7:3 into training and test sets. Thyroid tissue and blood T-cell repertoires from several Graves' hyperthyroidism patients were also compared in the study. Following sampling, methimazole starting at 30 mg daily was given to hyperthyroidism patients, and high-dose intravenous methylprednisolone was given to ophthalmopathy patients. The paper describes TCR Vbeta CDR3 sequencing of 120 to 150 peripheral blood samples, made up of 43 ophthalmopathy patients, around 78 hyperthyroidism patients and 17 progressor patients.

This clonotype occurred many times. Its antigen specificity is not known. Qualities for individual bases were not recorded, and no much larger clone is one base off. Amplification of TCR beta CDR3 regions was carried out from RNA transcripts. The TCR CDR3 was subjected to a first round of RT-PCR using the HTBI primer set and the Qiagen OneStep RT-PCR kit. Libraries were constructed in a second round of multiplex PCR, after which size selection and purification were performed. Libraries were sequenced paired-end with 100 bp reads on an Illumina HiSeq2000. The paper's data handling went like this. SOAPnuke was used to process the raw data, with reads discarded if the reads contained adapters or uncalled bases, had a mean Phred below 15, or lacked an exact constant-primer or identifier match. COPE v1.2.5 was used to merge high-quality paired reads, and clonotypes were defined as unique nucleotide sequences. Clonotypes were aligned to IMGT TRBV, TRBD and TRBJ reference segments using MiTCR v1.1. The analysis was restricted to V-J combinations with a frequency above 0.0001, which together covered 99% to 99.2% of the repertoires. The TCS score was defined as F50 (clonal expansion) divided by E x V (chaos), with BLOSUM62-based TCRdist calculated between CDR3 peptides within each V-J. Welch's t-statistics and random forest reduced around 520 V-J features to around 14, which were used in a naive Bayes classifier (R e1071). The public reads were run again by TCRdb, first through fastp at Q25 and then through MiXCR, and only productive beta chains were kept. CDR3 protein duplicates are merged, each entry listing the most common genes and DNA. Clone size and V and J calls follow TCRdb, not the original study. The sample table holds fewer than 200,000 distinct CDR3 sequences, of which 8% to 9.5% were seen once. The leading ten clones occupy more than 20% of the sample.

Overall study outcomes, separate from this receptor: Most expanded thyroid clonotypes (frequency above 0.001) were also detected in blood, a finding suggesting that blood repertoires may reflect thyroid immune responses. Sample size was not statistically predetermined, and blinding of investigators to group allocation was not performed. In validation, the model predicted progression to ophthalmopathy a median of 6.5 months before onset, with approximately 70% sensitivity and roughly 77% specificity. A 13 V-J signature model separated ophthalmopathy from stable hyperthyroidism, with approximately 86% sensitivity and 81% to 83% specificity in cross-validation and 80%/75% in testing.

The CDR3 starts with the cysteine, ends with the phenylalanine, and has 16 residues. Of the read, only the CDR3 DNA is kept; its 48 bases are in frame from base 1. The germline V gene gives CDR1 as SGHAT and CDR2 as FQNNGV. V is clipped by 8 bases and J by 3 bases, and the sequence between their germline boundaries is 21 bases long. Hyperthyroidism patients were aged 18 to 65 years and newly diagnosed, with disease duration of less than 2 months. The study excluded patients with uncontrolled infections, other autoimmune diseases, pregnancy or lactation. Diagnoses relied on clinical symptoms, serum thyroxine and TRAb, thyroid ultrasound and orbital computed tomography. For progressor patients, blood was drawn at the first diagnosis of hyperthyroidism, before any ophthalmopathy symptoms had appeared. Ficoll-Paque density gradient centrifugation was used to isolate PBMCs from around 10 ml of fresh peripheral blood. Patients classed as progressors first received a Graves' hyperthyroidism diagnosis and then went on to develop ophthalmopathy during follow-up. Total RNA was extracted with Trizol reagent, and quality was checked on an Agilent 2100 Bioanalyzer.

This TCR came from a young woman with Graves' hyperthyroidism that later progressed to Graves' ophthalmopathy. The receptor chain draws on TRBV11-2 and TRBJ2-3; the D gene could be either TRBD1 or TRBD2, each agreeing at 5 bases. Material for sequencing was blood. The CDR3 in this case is CASFPFPGRRTDTQYF. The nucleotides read TGTGCCAGCTTCCCCTTCCCAGGGCGGAGGACAGATACGCAGTATTTT.